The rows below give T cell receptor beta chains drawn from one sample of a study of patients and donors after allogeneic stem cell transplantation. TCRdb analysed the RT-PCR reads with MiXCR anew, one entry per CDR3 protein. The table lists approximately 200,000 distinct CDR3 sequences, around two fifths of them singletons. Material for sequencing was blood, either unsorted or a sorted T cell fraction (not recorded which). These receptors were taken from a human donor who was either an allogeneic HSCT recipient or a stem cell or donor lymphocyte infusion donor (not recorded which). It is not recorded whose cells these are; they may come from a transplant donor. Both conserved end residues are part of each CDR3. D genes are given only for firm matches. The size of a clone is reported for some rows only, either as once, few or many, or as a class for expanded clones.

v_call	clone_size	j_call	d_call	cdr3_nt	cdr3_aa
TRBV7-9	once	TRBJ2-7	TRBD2	TGTGCCAGCAGCCGATTAGGGACAGCCGGGACTAGCGGATACGAGCAGTACTTC	CASSRLGTAGTSGYEQYF
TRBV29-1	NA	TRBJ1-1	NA	TGCAGCGTTGAGGGAGGAACTGGGGAATCTGAAGCTTTCTTT	CSVEGGTGESEAFF
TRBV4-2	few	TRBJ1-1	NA	TGTGCCAGCAGCCGTACGATGGGCATGAACACTGAAGCTTTCTTT	CASSRTMGMNTEAFF
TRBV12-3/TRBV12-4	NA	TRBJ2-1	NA	TGTGCCAGCAGTTTGGCCAGTGGGTATGAGCAGTTCTTC	CASSLASGYEQFF
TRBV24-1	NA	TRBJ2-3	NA	TGTGCCACCAGTGCCCCGGGCCCGGGAGTGGGAAACACAGATACGCAGTATTTT	CATSAPGPGVGNTDTQYF
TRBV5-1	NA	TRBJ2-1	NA	TGCGCCAGCAGCTTGGCCATACTAGGGGAAGACAATGAGCAGTTCTTC	CASSLAILGEDNEQFF
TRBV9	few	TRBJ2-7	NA	TGTGCCAGCAGTGCCTCGGACCCAACCGAGCAGTACTTC	CASSASDPTEQYF
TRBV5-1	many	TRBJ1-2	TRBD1	TGCGCCAGCAGTTCCGGACAGGGAGGAAGGTCAAACTATGGCTACACCTTC	CASSSGQGGRSNYGYTF
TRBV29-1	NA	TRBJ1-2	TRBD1	TGCAGCGTCTTAAGGACAGGGCGAGGCTACACCTTC	CSVLRTGRGYTF
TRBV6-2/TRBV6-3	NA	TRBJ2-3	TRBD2	TGTGCCAGCAGTGGAGTGTTAGCGGGAGGAGATACGCAGTATTTT	CASSGVLAGGDTQYF
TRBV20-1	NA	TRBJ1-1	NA	TGCAGTGCTAGCCAAGACGGGAACACTGAAGCTTTCTTT	CSASQDGNTEAFF
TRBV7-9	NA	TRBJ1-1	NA	TGTGCCAGCAGCCCAACACCTCCCTTGGGGATCACTGAAGCTTTCTTT	CASSPTPPLGITEAFF
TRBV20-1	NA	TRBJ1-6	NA	TGCAGTGCCCCCGGCAAGAGGCTCAATTCACCCCTCCACTTT	CSAPGKRLNSPLHF
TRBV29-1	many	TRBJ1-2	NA	TGCAGCGTTGAATGGGTATCAGGGGCCCATGGCTACACCTTC	CSVEWVSGAHGYTF
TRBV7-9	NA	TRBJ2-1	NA	TGTGCCAGCCGGCTAGCGGCAGAAGGGGGATCTTACAATGAGCAGTTCTTC	CASRLAAEGGSYNEQFF
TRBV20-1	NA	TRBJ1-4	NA	TGCAGTGCTAGAGATTATGCAGGGACTAATGAAAAACTGTTTTTT	CSARDYAGTNEKLFF